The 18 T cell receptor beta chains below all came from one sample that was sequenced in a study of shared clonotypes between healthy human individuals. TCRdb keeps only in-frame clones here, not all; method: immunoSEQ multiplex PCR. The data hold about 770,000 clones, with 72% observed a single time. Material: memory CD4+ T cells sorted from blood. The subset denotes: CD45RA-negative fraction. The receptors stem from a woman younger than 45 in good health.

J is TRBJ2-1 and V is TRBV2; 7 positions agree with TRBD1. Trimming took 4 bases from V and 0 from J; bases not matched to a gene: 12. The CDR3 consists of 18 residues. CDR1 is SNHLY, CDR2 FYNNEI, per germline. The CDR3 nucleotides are TGTGCCAGCAGTGGACAACGACAGGGTTCGGGCTCCTACAATGAGCAGTTCTTC. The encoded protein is CASSGQRQGSGSYNEQFF.

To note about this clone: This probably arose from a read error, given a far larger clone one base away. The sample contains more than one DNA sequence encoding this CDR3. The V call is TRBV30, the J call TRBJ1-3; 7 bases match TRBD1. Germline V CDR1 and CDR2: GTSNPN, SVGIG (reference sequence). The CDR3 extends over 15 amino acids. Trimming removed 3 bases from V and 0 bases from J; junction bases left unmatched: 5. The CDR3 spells CAWRRGQSSGNTIYF. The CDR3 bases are TGTGCCTGGAGGAGGGGGCAGAGCTCTGGAAACACCATATATTTT.

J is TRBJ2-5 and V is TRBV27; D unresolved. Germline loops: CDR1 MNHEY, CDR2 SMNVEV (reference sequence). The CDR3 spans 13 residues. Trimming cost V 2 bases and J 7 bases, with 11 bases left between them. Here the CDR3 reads CASSLNPIGTQYF. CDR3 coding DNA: TGTGCCAGCAGTTTAAATCCGATCGGGACCCAGTACTTC.

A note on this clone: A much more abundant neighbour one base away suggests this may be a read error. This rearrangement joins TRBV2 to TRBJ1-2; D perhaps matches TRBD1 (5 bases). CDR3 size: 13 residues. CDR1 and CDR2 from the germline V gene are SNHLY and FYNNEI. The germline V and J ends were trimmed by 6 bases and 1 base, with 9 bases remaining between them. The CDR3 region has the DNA TGTGCCAGCAGCTACGACAGTAACTATGGCTACACCTTC. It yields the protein CASSYDSNYGYTF. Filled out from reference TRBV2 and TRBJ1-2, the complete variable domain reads EPEVTQTPSHQVTQMGQEVILRCVPISNHLYFYWYRQILGQKVEFLVSFYNNEISEKSEIFDDQFSVERPDGSNFTLKIRSTKLEDSAMYFCASSYDSNYGYTFGSGTRLTVV.

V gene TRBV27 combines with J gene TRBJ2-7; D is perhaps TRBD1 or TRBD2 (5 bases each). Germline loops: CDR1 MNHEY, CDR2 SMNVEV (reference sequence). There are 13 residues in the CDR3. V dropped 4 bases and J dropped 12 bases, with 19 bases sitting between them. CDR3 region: CASSSTGTASPYF. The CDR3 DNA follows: TGTGCCAGCAGTTCGACCGGGACGGCAAGCCCGTACTTC.

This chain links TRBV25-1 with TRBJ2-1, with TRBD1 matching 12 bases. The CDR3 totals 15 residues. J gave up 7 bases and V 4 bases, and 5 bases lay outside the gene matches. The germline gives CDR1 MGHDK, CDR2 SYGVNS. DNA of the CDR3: TGTGCCAGCAGTGGAGCGGGACAGGGGGCGAATGAGCAGTTCTTC. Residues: CASSGAGQGANEQFF.

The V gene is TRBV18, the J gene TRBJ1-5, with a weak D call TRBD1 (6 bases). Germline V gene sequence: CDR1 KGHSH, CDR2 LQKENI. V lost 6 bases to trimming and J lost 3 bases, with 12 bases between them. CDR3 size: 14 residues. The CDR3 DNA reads TGTGCCAGCTCTCACGGACAGATCAATCAGCCCCAGCATTTT. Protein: CASSHGQINQPQHF. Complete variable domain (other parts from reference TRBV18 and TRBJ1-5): NAGVMQNPRHLVRRRGQEARLRCSPMKGHSHVYWYRQLPEEGLKFMVYLQKENIIDESGMPKERFSAEFPKEGPSILRIQQVVRGDSAAYFCASSHGQINQPQHFGDGTRLSIL.

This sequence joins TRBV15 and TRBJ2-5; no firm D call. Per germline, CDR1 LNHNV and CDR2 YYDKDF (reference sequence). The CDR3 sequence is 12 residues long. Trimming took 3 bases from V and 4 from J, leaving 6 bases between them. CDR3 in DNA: TGTGCCACCAGCAGTCCAGGAGAGACCCAGTACTTC. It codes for CATSSPGETQYF. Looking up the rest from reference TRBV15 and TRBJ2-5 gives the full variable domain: DAMVIQNPRYQVTQFGKPVTLSCSQTLNHNVMYWYQQKSSQAPKLLFHYYDKDFNNEADTPDNFQSRRPNTSFCFLDIRSPGLGDTAMYLCATSSPGETQYFGPGTRLLVL.

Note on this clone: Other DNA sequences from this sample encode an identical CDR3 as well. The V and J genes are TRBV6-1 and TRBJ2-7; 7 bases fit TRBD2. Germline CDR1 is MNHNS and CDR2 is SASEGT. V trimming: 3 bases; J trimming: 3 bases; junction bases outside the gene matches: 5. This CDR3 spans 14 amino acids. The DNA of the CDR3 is TGTGCCAGCAGTGATCGGACTAGGGGCTACGAGCAGTACTTC. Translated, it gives CASSDRTRGYEQYF.

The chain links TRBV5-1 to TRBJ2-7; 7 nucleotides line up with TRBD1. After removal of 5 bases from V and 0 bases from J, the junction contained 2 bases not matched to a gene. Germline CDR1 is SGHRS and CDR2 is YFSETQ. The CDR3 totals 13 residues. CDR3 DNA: TGCGCCAGCAGAAGGGACAGCTCCTACGAGCAGTACTTC. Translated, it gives CASRRDSSYEQYF.

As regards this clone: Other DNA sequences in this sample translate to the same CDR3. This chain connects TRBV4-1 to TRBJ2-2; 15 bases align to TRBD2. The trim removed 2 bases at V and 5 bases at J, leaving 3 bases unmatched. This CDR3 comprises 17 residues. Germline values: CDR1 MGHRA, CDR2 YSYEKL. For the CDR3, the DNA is TGCGCCAGCAGCCAACAGGGACTAGCGGGAGGAACCGGGGAGCTGTTTTTT. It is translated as CASSQQGLAGGTGELFF.

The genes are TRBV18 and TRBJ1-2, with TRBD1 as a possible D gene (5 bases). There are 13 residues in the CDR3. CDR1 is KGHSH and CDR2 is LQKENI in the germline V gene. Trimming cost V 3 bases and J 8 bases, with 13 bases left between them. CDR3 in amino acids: CASSPQGLLGYTF. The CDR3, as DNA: TGTGCCAGCTCACCGCAGGGTTTGTTAGGCTACACCTTC. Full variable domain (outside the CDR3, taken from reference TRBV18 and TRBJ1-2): NAGVMQNPRHLVRRRGQEARLRCSPMKGHSHVYWYRQLPEEGLKFMVYLQKENIIDESGMPKERFSAEFPKEGPSILRIQQVVRGDSAAYFCASSPQGLLGYTFGSGTRLTVV.

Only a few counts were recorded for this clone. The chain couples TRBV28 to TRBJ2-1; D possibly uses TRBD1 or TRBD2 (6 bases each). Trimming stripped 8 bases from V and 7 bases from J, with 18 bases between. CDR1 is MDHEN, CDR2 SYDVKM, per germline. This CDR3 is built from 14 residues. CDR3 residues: CASRGGSRGNEQFF. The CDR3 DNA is TGTGCCAGCCGAGGGGGGAGTAGGGGTAATGAGCAGTTCTTC.

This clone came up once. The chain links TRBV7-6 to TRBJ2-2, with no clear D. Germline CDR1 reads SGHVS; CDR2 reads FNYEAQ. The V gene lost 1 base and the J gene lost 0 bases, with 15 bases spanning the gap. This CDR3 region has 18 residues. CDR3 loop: CASSLGVWAQTNTGELFF. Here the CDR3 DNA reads TGTGCCAGCAGCTTAGGGGTATGGGCGCAGACGAACACCGGGGAGCTGTTTTTT.

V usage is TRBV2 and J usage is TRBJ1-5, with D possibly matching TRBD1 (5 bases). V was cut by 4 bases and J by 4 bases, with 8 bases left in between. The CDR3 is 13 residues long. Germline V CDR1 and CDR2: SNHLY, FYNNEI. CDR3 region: CASSGRDNQPQHF. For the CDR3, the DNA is TGTGCCAGCAGTGGCAGGGATAATCAGCCCCAGCATTTT.

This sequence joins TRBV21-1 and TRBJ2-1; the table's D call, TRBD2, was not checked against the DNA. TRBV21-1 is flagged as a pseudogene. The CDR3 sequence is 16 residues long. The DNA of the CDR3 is TGTGCCAGCAGCAAAAAGCCCAAGCCCCTAGCAAAGGACCAGTTCTTC. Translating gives CASSKKPKPLAKDQFF.

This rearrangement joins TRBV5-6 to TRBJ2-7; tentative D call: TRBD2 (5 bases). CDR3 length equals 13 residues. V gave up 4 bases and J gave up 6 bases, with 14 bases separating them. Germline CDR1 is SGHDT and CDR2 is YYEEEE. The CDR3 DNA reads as TGTGCCAGCAGCCGGACTGTGTTCGCCGAGCAGTACTTC. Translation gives CASSRTVFAEQYF.

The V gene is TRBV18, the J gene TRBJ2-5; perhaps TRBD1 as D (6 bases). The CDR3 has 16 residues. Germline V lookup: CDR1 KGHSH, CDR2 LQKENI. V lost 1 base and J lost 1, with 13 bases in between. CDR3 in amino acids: CASSPRTATSQETQYF. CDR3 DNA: TGTGCCAGCTCACCACGGACAGCAACTTCCCAAGAGACCCAGTACTTC. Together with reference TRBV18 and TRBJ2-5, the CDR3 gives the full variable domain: NAGVMQNPRHLVRRRGQEARLRCSPMKGHSHVYWYRQLPEEGLKFMVYLQKENIIDESGMPKERFSAEFPKEGPSILRIQQVVRGDSAAYFCASSPRTATSQETQYFGPGTRLLVL.